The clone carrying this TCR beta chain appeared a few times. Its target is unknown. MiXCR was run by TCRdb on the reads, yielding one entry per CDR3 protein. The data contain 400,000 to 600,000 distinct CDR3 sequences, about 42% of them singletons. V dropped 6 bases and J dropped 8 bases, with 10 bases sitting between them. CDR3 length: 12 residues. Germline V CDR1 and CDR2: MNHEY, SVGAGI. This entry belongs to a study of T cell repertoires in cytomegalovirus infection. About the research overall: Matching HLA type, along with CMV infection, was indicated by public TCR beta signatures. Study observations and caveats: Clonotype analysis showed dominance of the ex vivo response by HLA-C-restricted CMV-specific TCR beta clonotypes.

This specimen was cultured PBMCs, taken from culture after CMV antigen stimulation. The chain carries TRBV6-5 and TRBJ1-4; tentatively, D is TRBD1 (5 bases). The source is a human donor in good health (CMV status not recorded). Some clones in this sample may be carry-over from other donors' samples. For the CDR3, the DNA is TGTGCCAGCAGCAGGGTTGGGGAAAAACTGTTTTTT. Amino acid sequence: CASSRVGEKLFF.